The rows below give T cell receptor beta chains drawn from one sample of a study of identical twins. TCRdb passed the 5' RACE reads through MiXCR, listing each CDR3 protein once. Of hundreds of thousands of distinct CDR3 sequences listed, over 8.5% are singletons. This sample also belongs to another study, concerning yellow fever vaccine responses in identical twins.

Sequenced: PBMCs. The receptors derive from a woman aged 18-29 years in good health. The CDR3 runs from the conserved cysteine through the conserved F or W. The order of the fields is clone size, J gene, V gene, D gene, CDR3 protein, CDR3 DNA. A D gene is named only where the DNA matches it firmly. Size values are once, few and many counts, or a class for expanded clones, and some rows have none.

>NA|TRBJ2-2|TRBV4-1|TRBD2
CASSQVSPSGGGELFF
TGCGCCAGCAGCCAAGTCTCTCCTAGCGGGGGCGGGGAGCTGTTTTTT
>few|TRBJ2-1|TRBV9|NA
CASSVESGAYNEQFF
TGTGCCAGCAGCGTAGAGTCGGGGGCCTACAATGAGCAGTTCTTC
>few|TRBJ2-7|TRBV4-2|TRBD2
CASSQVQGTSGGSYEQYF
TGTGCCAGCAGCCAGGTACAGGGGACTAGCGGGGGGTCCTACGAGCAGTACTTC
>NA|TRBJ2-7|TRBV6-2/TRBV6-3|TRBD1
CASREPGQGAYEQYF
TGTGCCAGCAGAGAACCGGGACAGGGCGCTTACGAGCAGTACTTC
>many|TRBJ1-5|TRBV15|NA
CATSRDRSNQPQHF
TGTGCCACCAGCAGAGATCGTAGCAATCAGCCCCAGCATTTT
>NA|TRBJ2-5|TRBV27|TRBD2
CASSLAGPLQETQYF
TGTGCCAGCAGCCTAGCGGGCCCCCTTCAAGAGACCCAGTACTTC
>NA|TRBJ1-2|TRBV6-6|NA
CASNPVGFYGYTF
TGTGCCAGCAACCCAGTAGGATTCTATGGCTACACCTTC
>few|TRBJ2-2|TRBV7-2|NA
CASSLAAMNTGELFF
TGTGCCAGCAGCTTAGCCGCTATGAACACCGGGGAGCTGTTTTTT
>many|TRBJ2-3|TRBV7-9|TRBD1
CASSHLDRALTDTQYF
TGTGCCAGCAGCCACCTGGACAGGGCTTTAACAGATACGCAGTATTTT
>NA|TRBJ2-7|TRBV11-2|NA
CASSLPFMEQYF
TGTGCCAGCAGCCTCCCGTTCATGGAGCAGTACTTC
>NA|TRBJ2-5|TRBV3-1|TRBD1
CASSQDPGGQETQYF
TGTGCCAGCAGCCAAGACCCAGGGGGTCAAGAGACCCAGTACTTC
>NA|TRBJ2-2|TRBV20-1|NA
CSVPGGRRAGELFF
TGCAGTGTCCCCGGGGGAAGGCGGGCCGGGGAGCTGTTTTTT
>NA|TRBJ2-1|TRBV5-1|TRBD2
CASSLFGGGGTYEQFF
TGCGCCAGCAGCTTATTCGGAGGCGGGGGGACCTATGAGCAGTTCTTC
>NA|TRBJ2-7|TRBV28|NA
CASSSLPDQAGEQYF
TGTGCCAGCAGTTCGCTACCCGACCAGGCGGGAGAGCAGTACTTC
>few|TRBJ2-3|TRBV20-1|TRBD2
CSARIRTDWTSGRATDTQYF
TGCAGTGCTAGAATCCGGACGGATTGGACTAGCGGGAGGGCGACAGATACGCAGTATTTT
>NA|TRBJ1-4|TRBV30|TRBD1
CAWSVLQTGGLFF
TGTGCCTGGAGTGTCCTCCAGACAGGGGGTCTGTTTTTT
>many|TRBJ2-7|TRBV29-1|TRBD2
CSTQGLAGDEQYF
TGCAGCACCCAGGGCCTAGCGGGAGACGAGCAGTACTTC
>few|TRBJ1-5|TRBV2|NA
CASSRREVNSNQPQHF
TGTGCCAGCAGTAGAAGAGAGGTTAATAGCAATCAGCCCCAGCATTTT
>few|TRBJ2-1|TRBV11-2|NA
CASSPPTAGPYNEQFF
TGTGCCAGCAGCCCACCGACGGCGGGGCCATACAATGAGCAGTTCTTC
>few|TRBJ2-2|TRBV29-1|TRBD1
CSVRTGGSTGELFF
TGCAGCGTTAGGACAGGGGGGTCCACCGGGGAGCTGTTTTTT
>many|TRBJ2-6|TRBV15|TRBD1
CATSRTGDSGANVLTF
TGTGCCACCAGCCGCACAGGGGACTCTGGGGCCAACGTCCTGACTTTC
>many|TRBJ2-7|TRBV20-1|TRBD2
CSALEREGLYEQYF
TGCAGTGCTTTAGAGCGGGAGGGCCTCTACGAGCAGTACTTC
>many|TRBJ2-7|TRBV11-1|TRBD2
CASSPRTSGTARRSYEQYF
TGTGCCAGCAGCCCCCGGACTAGCGGGACCGCTCGACGCTCCTACGAGCAGTACTTC
>many|TRBJ2-2|TRBV5-1|TRBD1
CASSLADRGVGELFF
TGCGCCAGCAGCTTGGCCGACAGGGGAGTCGGGGAGCTGTTTTTT